One sample yielded the 32 T cell receptor beta chains listed below, sequenced in a study of blood T cell repertoires in COVID-19. The method was immunoSEQ multiplex PCR; TCRdb's version includes in-frame clones alone and lacks a portion of them. The table lists under 150,000 clones, about 88% of them singletons. The sequenced sample was PBMCs or T cells enriched from blood (not recorded which). All receptors come from a man aged 35 to 55 with acute COVID-19.

The chain has TRBV7-8 and TRBJ2-2, with 7 positions matching TRBD1. The germline gives CDR1 SGHVS, CDR2 FQNEAQ. The junction had 5 bases not matched to a gene; V was cut back by 4 bases and J by 0 bases. The CDR3 covers 16 residues. CDR3 in amino acids: CASSSAGGTNTGELFF. For the CDR3, the DNA is TGTGCCAGCAGCTCTGCAGGGGGAACGAACACCGGGGAGCTGTTTTTT.

The chain uses TRBV5-4 and TRBJ2-2; 11 bases line up with TRBD2. Germline trimming cut 4 bases from V and 3 bases from J; bases unmatched to any gene: 5. CDR1 is SGHNT, CDR2 YYREEE, per germline (reference sequence). The CDR3 length is 16 residues. Here the CDR3 reads CASSPGTSGYTGELFF. As DNA, the CDR3 is TGTGCCAGCAGCCCCGGGACTAGCGGATACACCGGGGAGCTGTTTTTT.

This clone was observed a single time. This sequence joins TRBV10-3 and TRBJ1-2; 7 bases are a match to TRBD1. CDR1 and CDR2 from the germline V gene are ENHRY and SYGVKD. The CDR3 sequence is 13 residues long. V dropped 5 bases and J dropped 6; count of bases not matched to a gene: 6. CDR3 sequence (DNA): TGTGCCATCAGTCAGACAGGGACGAATGGCTACACCTTC. Its translation: CAISQTGTNGYTF.

This clone has more than one count but fewer than ten. The rearrangement uses TRBV7-3 and TRBJ1-3; TRBD1 agrees at 7 bases. The CDR3 is made up of 14 amino acids. The V gene's germline CDR1 is SGHTA and CDR2 FQGTGA. Losses at the gene ends were 5 bases for V and 0 bases for J; bases not matched to a gene: 1. The CDR3 loop reads CASSTGVSGNTIYF. The CDR3 nucleotides read TGTGCCAGCAGCACAGGGGTCTCTGGAAACACCATATATTTT.

The V and J genes are TRBV3-1 (or the pseudogene TRBV3-2) and TRBJ2-1, with 7 positions matching TRBD2. Germline assignment: CDR1 LGHDT and CDR2 YNNKEL (reference sequence). The CDR3 has 15 amino acids. After removal of 0 bases from V and 7 bases from J, the junction contained 6 bases not matched to a gene. In DNA, the CDR3 is TGTGCCAGCAGCCAAGATTCCCTAGCGGTTAATGAGCAGTTCTTC. This encodes CASSQDSLAVNEQFF.

The genes are TRBV7-2 and TRBJ2-1, with D uncertain. The germline V and J ends were trimmed by 6 bases and 0 bases, with 6 bases remaining between them. The CDR3 length is 13 residues. Per the germline V gene, CDR1 is SGHTA and CDR2 is FQGNSA. CDR3 residues: CASSESSYNEQFF. In DNA form, the CDR3 reads TGTGCCAGCAGTGAGAGCTCCTACAATGAGCAGTTCTTC.

J is TRBJ2-3 and V is TRBV27, with TRBD2 identical over 9 bases. V was pared by 5 bases and J by 0 bases, with 6 bases of the junction left unmatched. Germline CDR1 and CDR2: MNHEY and SMNVEV (reference sequence). The CDR3 runs to 16 residues. This CDR3 reads CASSPLTSGSTDTQYF. The DNA of the CDR3 is TGTGCCAGCAGTCCCCTCACTAGCGGGAGCACAGATACGCAGTATTTT.

The rearrangement uses TRBV7-8 and TRBJ1-2; possible D gene TRBD1, 5 bases. This CDR3 comprises 14 residues. CDR1 SGHVS and CDR2 FQNEAQ come from the germline V gene. The V end was cut by 5 bases, the J end by 5 bases, with 15 bases between. The CDR3 DNA is TGTGCCAGCAGCCATCTAGGGGTCCCTTATGGCTACACCTTC. Translating it yields CASSHLGVPYGYTF.

This clone showed up just a few times. The chain employs TRBV9 and TRBJ2-3; 13 nucleotides align to TRBD2. Germline values: CDR1 SGDLS, CDR2 YYNGEE. The CDR3 loop spans 16 amino acids. V was clipped by 2 bases and J by 7 bases; unmatched bases: 7. CDR3 bases: TGTGCCAGCAGCGTTTCCCTGACTAGCGGGAGGAATACGCAGTATTTT. Amino acid sequence: CASSVSLTSGRNTQYF.

This chain joins TRBV19 and TRBJ1-1; D is undetermined. Trimming cost V 11 bases and J 1 base, with 11 bases left between them. The CDR3 has 12 amino acids. Germline CDR1 LNHDA, CDR2 SQIVND (reference sequence). The CDR3 spells CASRAGNTEAFF. The CDR3 DNA reads TGTGCCTCGCGGGCGGGGAACACTGAAGCTTTCTTT. Drawing the rest from reference TRBV19 and TRBJ1-1, the complete variable domain is DGGITQSPKYLFRKEGQNVTLSCEQNLNHDAMYWYRQDPGQGLRLIYYSQIVNDFQKGDIAEGYSVSREKKESFPLTVTSAQKNPTAFYLCASRAGNTEAFFGQGTRLTVV.

The chain combines TRBV9 with TRBJ2-5, with D tentatively TRBD1 (6 bases). V was cut by 0 bases and J by 5 bases, with 14 bases left in between. The CDR3 is 15 amino acids. The germline V gene has CDR1 SGDLS and CDR2 YYNGEE. CDR3 sequence: CASSVVQGPGETQYF. In DNA form, the CDR3 reads TGTGCCAGCAGCGTAGTACAGGGCCCGGGGGAGACCCAGTACTTC.

CDR3 loop: CAWSRDSFWGELFF. DNA of the CDR3: TGTGCCTGGTCCCGGGACAGTTTTTGGGGGGAGCTGTTTTTT. This rearrangement joins TRBV30 to TRBJ2-2; TRBD1 matches 7 bases. Trimming at V came to 5 bases and at J to 8 bases, leaving 11 bases not matched to a gene. The CDR3 is made up of 14 amino acids. Per germline, CDR1 GTSNPN and CDR2 SVGIG (reference sequence). Full variable domain (remainder filled in from reference TRBV30 and TRBJ2-2): SQTIHQWPATLVQPVGSPLSLECTVEGTSNPNLYWYRQAAGRGLQLLFYSVGIGQISSEVPQNLSASRPQDRQFILSSKKLLLSDSGFYLCAWSRDSFWGELFFGEGSRLTVL.

The chain has TRBV6-5 and TRBJ1-6; D may be TRBD1 (5 bases). CDR1 and CDR2 from the germline V gene are MNHEY and SVGAGI. Between the trimmed V and J ends, which lost 8 bases and 7 bases, there was a span of 12 bases. CDR3 size: 13 residues. Here the CDR3 reads CASEGVGNSPLHF. CDR3 in DNA: TGTGCCAGCGAAGGGGTCGGGAATTCACCCCTCCACTTT.

The V and J genes are TRBV29-1 and TRBJ1-2; D is perhaps TRBD1 (5 bases). The germline gives CDR1 SQVTM, CDR2 ANQGSEA. Trimming pared 7 bases from V and 2 bases from J, leaving 11 bases between. The CDR3 sequence is 12 residues long. CDR3 sequence (DNA): TGCAGCGGGGGGGAGGGAAACTATGGCTACACCTTC. It encodes CSGGEGNYGYTF.

The chain links TRBV11-2 to TRBJ1-1, with D tentatively TRBD1 (5 bases). This CDR3 comprises 14 residues. Looked up from germline, CDR1 is SGHAT and CDR2 is FQNNGV. The V and J ends lost 1 base and 3 bases respectively, with 9 bases between them. The CDR3 sequence is CASSLVLRDTEAFF. Here the CDR3 DNA reads TGTGCCAGCAGCTTAGTCCTCAGGGACACTGAAGCTTTCTTT. The whole variable domain, filled in from reference TRBV11-2 and TRBJ1-1, reads EAGVAQSPRYKIIEKRQSVAFWCNPISGHATLYWYQQILGQGPKLLIQFQNNGVVDDSQLPKDRFSAERLKGVDSTLKIQPAKLEDSAVYLCASSLVLRDTEAFFGQGTRLTVV.

Only one count was recorded for this clone. This chain joins TRBV6-5 and TRBJ1-2; D remains ambiguous. V was clipped by 0 bases and J by 2 bases, with 13 bases between them. The germline gives CDR1 MNHEY, CDR2 SVGAGI. The CDR3 extends over 16 amino acids. In DNA form, the CDR3 reads TGTGCCAGCAGTTACTCCGGCGGGGTTGAGAACTATGGCTACACCTTC. Its translation: CASSYSGGVENYGYTF.

The chain couples TRBV15 to TRBJ2-6; 9 bases align to TRBD1. The V and J ends lost 3 bases and 0 bases, in that order; junction bases with no gene match: 3. The V gene's germline CDR1 is LNHNV and CDR2 YYDKDF (reference sequence). The CDR3 spans 17 residues. CDR3 sequence reads: CATSSGTGNSGANVLTF. CDR3 DNA: TGTGCCACCAGCAGCGGGACAGGGAACTCTGGGGCCAACGTCCTGACTTTC.

The J gene is TRBJ1-2, the V gene TRBV12-3 or TRBV12-4; D is unclear. CDR3 length: 13 amino acids. V was cut by 5 bases and J by 4 bases, with 11 bases left in between. The CDR3 region is CASSPSGFYGYTF. Written as DNA, the CDR3 is TGTGCCAGCAGTCCCTCGGGGTTCTATGGCTACACCTTC.

The chain uses TRBV6-5 and TRBJ1-4, with 7 nucleotides matching TRBD1. Germline V gives CDR1 MNHEY, CDR2 SVGAGI. This CDR3 has 15 residues. Trimming removed 8 bases from V and 2 bases from J; junction bases left unmatched: 8. The CDR3 sequence: CASSSGGVTNEKLFF. Written as DNA, the CDR3 is TGTGCCAGCTCGTCAGGGGGAGTGACTAATGAAAAACTGTTTTTT.

This sequence joins TRBV27 and TRBJ1-1, with D possibly being TRBD1 (6 bases). Trimming left V 6 bases short and J 5 bases short, with 16 bases between. CDR1 is MNHEY, CDR2 SMNVEV, per germline (reference sequence). This CDR3 contains 14 residues. The CDR3 bases are TGTGCCAGCAGGATGGGGGCGCGGGGGACTGAAGCTTTCTTT. Its translation is CASRMGARGTEAFF.

The chain employs TRBV6-5 and TRBJ1-5; no firm D call. The germline V gene has CDR1 MNHEY and CDR2 SVGAGI. Trimming shortened V by 5 bases and J by 4 bases, and 6 bases separated the two germline ends. The length of the CDR3 is 12 residues. In DNA, the CDR3 is TGTGCCAGCAGTATGACTAATCAGCCCCAGCATTTT. This gives the protein CASSMTNQPQHF.

V usage is TRBV25-1 and J usage is TRBJ2-2; D gene ambiguous. CDR1 and CDR2 (germline): MGHDK, SYGVNS. This CDR3 is 14 amino acids long. V was cut by 7 bases and J by 0 bases, with 9 bases left in between. The CDR3 loop reads CASTKNANTGELFF. DNA for the CDR3: TGTGCCAGCACTAAGAATGCGAACACCGGGGAGCTGTTTTTT.

This clone was seen a single time. The genes are TRBV6-1 and TRBJ1-4; D perhaps matches TRBD1 (6 bases). The germline CDR1 and CDR2 sequences are MNHNS and SASEGT. The CDR3 is 14 amino acids. V lost 3 bases to trimming and J lost 8 bases, with 13 bases between them. The CDR3 DNA sequence: TGTGCCAGCAGTGACGGACAGCGAGAGGAAAAACTGTTTTTT. Protein product: CASSDGQREEKLFF.

The genes are TRBV5-1 and TRBJ1-2; possible D gene TRBD1, 6 bases. Looked up from germline, CDR1 is SGHRS and CDR2 is YFSETQ. With 4 bases removed from V and 8 bases from J, the gap between germline ends came to 15 bases. The CDR3 spans 13 residues. CDR3 coding DNA: TGCGCCAGCAGCCCCCCGGACAGTCAGGGCTACACCTTC. This codes for CASSPPDSQGYTF.

In its sample, this clone was seen once. V and J are TRBV3-1 (or the pseudogene TRBV3-2) and TRBJ2-2, with TRBD1 identical over 8 bases. This CDR3 is built from 14 residues. CDR1 and CDR2 from the germline V gene are LGHDT and YNNKEL (reference sequence). The J segment lost 8 bases and the V segment lost 4 bases, leaving 6 bases of the junction unmatched. CDR3 sequence: CASSPGTGGGELFF. The CDR3 nucleotides read TGTGCCAGCAGCCCAGGGACAGGTGGAGGGGAGCTGTTTTTT.

J is TRBJ2-3 and V is TRBV18; D is ambiguous. V shed 3 bases and J shed 0 bases, with 16 bases lying between them. CDR3 size: 17 residues. Germline loops: CDR1 KGHSH, CDR2 LQKENI. CDR3 region: CASSPKFDSFSTDTQYF. DNA for the CDR3: TGTGCCAGCTCACCGAAGTTCGACTCCTTTAGCACAGATACGCAGTATTTT.

In this sample, this clone turned up a few times. The J gene is TRBJ2-3, the V gene TRBV6-5, with D unclear. Germline CDR1 and CDR2: MNHEY and SVGAGI. The CDR3 extends over 14 amino acids. V was trimmed by 6 bases and J by 5 bases, leaving 15 bases between them. CDR3 protein: CASSPRSLEDTQYF. As DNA, the CDR3 is TGTGCCAGCAGCCCCCGTAGCCTGGAAGATACGCAGTATTTT.

V gene TRBV28 combines with J gene TRBJ2-2; D is possibly TRBD1 (6 bases). The CDR3 has 14 residues. Trimming cost V 3 bases and J 5 bases, with 10 bases left between them. Germline V gene lookup returns CDR1 MDHEN and CDR2 SYDVKM. The CDR3, as DNA: TGTGCCAGCAGTTTGCCCACAGGGACCGGGGAGCTGTTTTTT. It codes for CASSLPTGTGELFF.

This clone showed up just a few times. J is TRBJ1-1 and V is TRBV5-6; D is possibly TRBD1 (6 bases). Deletions cut 1 base from V and 11 bases from J, with 9 bases between. This CDR3 contains 11 residues. Germline CDR1 SGHDT, CDR2 YYEEEE. CDR3 sequence (DNA): TGTGCCAGCAGCTTGCAGGGGTACGCTTTCTTT. It is translated as CASSLQGYAFF.

The chain joins TRBV18 to TRBJ1-1, with TRBD1 as a possible D gene (6 bases). Trimming took 3 bases from V and 5 from J, leaving 16 bases between them. Per germline, CDR1 KGHSH and CDR2 LQKENI. CDR3 size: 15 residues. The CDR3, as DNA: TGTGCCAGCTCACCGAGCAGGGGAGACGAAACTGAAGCTTTCTTT. This sequence encodes CASSPSRGDETEAFF.

This clone was seen a single time. V is TRBV10-1 and J is TRBJ2-1; D might be TRBD2 (5 bases). The CDR3 consists of 15 residues. CDR1 and CDR2 from the germline V gene are WNHNN and SYGVQD (reference sequence). V was trimmed by 3 bases and J by 0 bases, leaving 9 bases between them. The CDR3 sequence: CASSEAVSSYNEQFF. The CDR3 bases are TGCGCCAGCAGTGAAGCGGTTAGCTCCTACAATGAGCAGTTCTTC.

This clone appeared a few times. The chain links TRBV24-1 to TRBJ2-7; 9 nucleotides line up with TRBD1. The CDR3 totals 13 residues. Trimming cost V 3 bases and J 6 bases; bases outside gene matches: 2. Germline V lookup: CDR1 KGHDR, CDR2 SFDVKD. CDR3 residues: CATSDGDRVEQYF. The CDR3 bases are TGTGCCACCAGTGATGGGGACAGGGTCGAGCAGTACTTC.